These 3 T cell receptor beta chains share one sample of origin, sequenced in a study of response to subunit inactivated influenza vaccine. TCRdb fed the RT-PCR reads into MiXCR, producing one record per CDR3 protein. The sample lists approximately 680,000 distinct CDR3 sequences; 15% to 19% were seen once. The sample here was PBMCs from blood, taken 12 days after vaccination. The receptor set was obtained from a man in his fifties or sixties who received an inactivated influenza vaccine.

This clonotype was observed a few times. The V and J genes are TRBV7-2 and TRBJ2-2; the D is unclear. The CDR3 has 13 residues. V shed 5 bases and J shed 7 bases, with 11 bases lying between them. CDR1 is SGHTA and CDR2 is FQGNSA in the germline V gene. CDR3 residues: CASSPRLNGELFF. The CDR3 nucleotides read TGTGCCAGCAGCCCGCGGTTGAACGGGGAGCTGTTTTTT.

The V gene is TRBV4-2, the J gene TRBJ2-5, with 9 bases matching TRBD2. V lost 1 base and J lost 5; bases outside the gene matches: 17. The length of the CDR3 is 19 residues. Germline-derived CDR1 and CDR2 are LGHNA and YNFKEQ. In nucleotides, the CDR3 is TGTGCCAGCAGCCAAGGAATCTTAGGACGTCGCGGGGGGGAGGAGACCCAGTACTTC. It translates to CASSQGILGRRGGEETQYF.

The chain joins TRBV4-3 to TRBJ2-7; tentative D call: TRBD2 (5 bases). Trimming removed 1 base at V and 3 bases at J, with 10 bases between. There are 14 residues in the CDR3. Looked up from germline, CDR1 is LGHNA and CDR2 is YSLEER. The CDR3 region is CASSQGRESYEQYF. The CDR3 DNA follows: TGCGCCAGCAGCCAAGGAAGGGAGAGCTACGAGCAGTACTTC.